The 23 T cell receptor beta chains below come from one sample, sequenced in a study of control samples from healthy donors and cancer patients. The method was immunoSEQ multiplex PCR; TCRdb's version includes in-frame clones alone and lacks a portion of them. The sample yields some 70,000 clones, approximately 80% seen once. The specimen sequenced was PBMCs. The receptor source for this set is a woman aged 45 to 65 with lung cancer.

The sample holds a few counts of this clone. V is TRBV11-2 and J is TRBJ1-6; D is perhaps TRBD1 (6 bases). Trimming shortened V by 6 bases and J by 4 bases, and 16 bases separated the two germline ends. The CDR3 is made up of 16 amino acids. Germline CDR1 reads SGHAT; CDR2 reads FQNNGV. CDR3 residues: CASSPKTGTYNSPLHF. CDR3 coding DNA: TGTGCCAGCAGTCCTAAGACAGGCACGTATAATTCACCCCTCCACTTT.

V is TRBV4-1 and J is TRBJ2-2, with no clear D. CDR1 and CDR2 from the germline V gene are MGHRA and YSYEKL. The CDR3 is 14 amino acids. The germline V and J ends were trimmed by 1 base and 3 bases, with 6 bases remaining between them. The CDR3: CASSQVGHTGELFF. DNA of the CDR3: TGCGCCAGCAGCCAAGTCGGGCACACCGGGGAGCTGTTTTTT.

The rearrangement links TRBV7-9 to TRBJ1-1, with TRBD1 matching 10 bases. After removal of 5 bases from V and 3 bases from J, the junction contained 3 bases not matched to a gene. The CDR3 contains 14 residues. Germline V CDR1 and CDR2: SEHNR, FQNEAQ (reference sequence). CDR3 sequence: CASSRQGADTEAFF. Written as DNA, the CDR3 is TGTGCCAGCAGCCGACAGGGGGCTGACACTGAAGCTTTCTTT.

The CDR3 protein is CASSFRDGRNEKLFF. The CDR3 coding sequence is TGTGCCAGCAGCTTTCGGGACGGGCGTAATGAAAAACTGTTTTTT. The chain combines TRBV9 with TRBJ1-4, with a possible D match to TRBD1 (5 bases). CDR3 length: 15 residues. The V end was cut by 4 bases, the J end by 4 bases, with 14 bases between. The germline CDR1 and CDR2 sequences are SGDLS and YYNGEE. The full variable domain, with the rest looked up from reference TRBV9 and TRBJ1-4, is DSGVTQTPKHLITATGQRVTLRCSPRSGDLSVYWYQQSLDQGLQFLIQYYNGEERAKGNILERFSAQQFPDLHSELNLSSLELGDSALYFCASSFRDGRNEKLFFGSGTQLSVL.

The chain combines TRBV7-2 with TRBJ2-7; tentative D call: TRBD1 (6 bases). Germline V gives CDR1 SGHTA, CDR2 FQGNSA. This CDR3 is 18 amino acids long. The ends were cut back, 1 base at V and 0 bases at J, with 19 bases in the middle. Written as DNA, the CDR3 is TGTGCCAGCAGCTTAGGGGGACCTACAGGGCCCGCCTCCTACGAGCAGTACTTC. It yields the protein CASSLGGPTGPASYEQYF.

J is TRBJ2-3 and V is TRBV6-5; D is uncertain. The germline V gene has CDR1 MNHEY and CDR2 SVGAGI. The CDR3 has 14 amino acids. V lost 8 bases, J lost 2 bases, and 14 bases lay in between. The CDR3 sequence is CASHVKPTTDTQYF. In DNA form, the CDR3 reads TGTGCCAGCCACGTCAAGCCGACCACAGATACGCAGTATTTT.

This clone appeared many times. The rearrangement links TRBV6-5 to TRBJ2-7; D unresolved. The CDR3 covers 12 residues. The V and J ends lost 7 bases and 2 bases respectively, with 9 bases between them. Germline V gene data show CDR1 as MNHEY and CDR2 as SVGAGI. CDR3 sequence: CASKDGAYEQYF. CDR3 in DNA: TGTGCCAGCAAAGACGGAGCCTACGAGCAGTACTTC.

As concerns this clone: Within the sample, other DNA sequences also encode this same CDR3. The V and J genes are TRBV6-4 and TRBJ2-2; 7 bases align to TRBD2. Losses at the gene ends were 4 bases for V and 0 bases for J; bases not matched to a gene: 5. This CDR3 has 16 residues. Germline lookup yields CDR1 MRHNA and CDR2 SNTAGT. CDR3 DNA: TGTGCCAGCAGTGCCCTGGGGGGGGCGAACACCGGGGAGCTGTTTTTT. It translates to CASSALGGANTGELFF.

CDR3 sequence: CASSQLTGKETQYF. The CDR3 nucleotides are TGTGCCAGCAGCCAACTGACAGGAAAAGAGACCCAGTACTTC. This sequence joins TRBV11-3 and TRBJ2-5; perhaps TRBD1 as D (6 bases). CDR3 length: 14 residues. The V gene's germline CDR1 is SGHNT and CDR2 YENEEA. V gave up 5 bases and J gave up 3 bases, with 13 bases separating them.

V gene TRBV14 combines with J gene TRBJ2-1; possibly TRBD2 for D (5 bases). V shed 2 bases and J shed 9 bases, with 23 bases lying between them. Per the germline V gene, CDR1 is SGHDN and CDR2 is FVKESK. This CDR3 is built from 17 residues. The CDR3 region is CASSQLGLSNTLGEQFF. The CDR3 bases are TGTGCCAGCAGCCAACTCGGACTGTCAAACACCTTAGGTGAGCAGTTCTTC.

V gene TRBV5-1 combines with J gene TRBJ1-3, with TRBD1 matching 7 bases. CDR3 length: 17 residues. CDR1 and CDR2 (germline): SGHRS, YFSETQ. The trim removed 2 bases at V and 4 bases at J, leaving 12 bases unmatched. The CDR3, as DNA: TGCGCCAGCAGCTTAACCGACAGGGAGGCGTTAGGAAACACCATATATTTT. It codes for CASSLTDREALGNTIYF.

The chain uses TRBV7-8 and TRBJ1-1; 9 nucleotides agree with TRBD1. The V gene's germline CDR1 is SGHVS and CDR2 FQNEAQ. V was pared by 6 bases and J by 3 bases, with 5 bases of the junction left unmatched. This CDR3 is 14 amino acids long. The CDR3 sequence is CASSRRDRDTEAFF. CDR3 sequence (DNA): TGTGCCAGCAGTCGCCGGGACAGGGACACTGAAGCTTTCTTT.

V gene TRBV7-9 combines with J gene TRBJ2-7; D gene unclear. Germline V lookup: CDR1 SEHNR, CDR2 FQNEAQ (reference sequence). This CDR3 has 13 residues. V gave up 4 bases and J gave up 3 bases, with 10 bases separating them. The CDR3 is CASSSEGFYEQYF. CDR3 nucleotide sequence: TGTGCCAGCAGCTCGGAAGGTTTCTACGAGCAGTACTTC. Full variable domain (missing parts from reference TRBV7-9 and TRBJ2-7): DTGVSQNPRHKITKRGQNVTFRCDPISEHNRLYWYRQTLGQGPEFLTYFQNEAQLEKSRLLSDRFSAERPKGSFSTLEIQRTEQGDSAMYLCASSSEGFYEQYFGPGTRLTVT.

The chain has TRBV7-3 and TRBJ2-7; 7 bases match TRBD1. The V and J ends lost 3 bases and 3 bases, in that order; junction bases with no gene match: 8. The CDR3 is 15 residues long. Per the germline V gene, CDR1 is SGHTA and CDR2 is FQGTGA. CDR3 residues: CASSLSWGQSYEQYF. CDR3 DNA sequence: TGTGCCAGCAGCTTGAGTTGGGGACAGAGCTACGAGCAGTACTTC.

The chain recombines TRBV5-4 with TRBJ2-5; weak D call: TRBD2 (6 bases). This CDR3 has 14 residues. The V end lost 4 bases, the J end lost 5 bases, and 15 bases lay between the germline ends. Germline V CDR1 and CDR2: SGHNT, YYREEE (reference sequence). CDR3 protein: CASSAGLTAETQYF. The CDR3 bases are TGTGCCAGCAGCGCGGGACTTACGGCGGAGACCCAGTACTTC.

The chain uses TRBV5-1 and TRBJ1-4; D is unclear. CDR3 length equals 13 residues. V lost 5 bases, J lost 0 bases, and 5 bases lay in between. Per the germline V gene, CDR1 is SGHRS and CDR2 is YFSETQ. The CDR3 DNA follows: TGCGCCAGCAGGAAGGCAACTAATGAAAAACTGTTTTTT. This sequence encodes CASRKATNEKLFF.

V usage is TRBV11-2 and J usage is TRBJ1-2, with D possibly TRBD1 on 5 matching bases. V gave up 4 bases and J gave up 5 bases, with 5 bases separating them. This CDR3 comprises 11 residues. The germline CDR1 and CDR2 sequences are SGHAT and FQNNGV. The CDR3 DNA follows: TGTGCCAGCAGCTGGGGGTATGGCTACACCTTC. It specifies CASSWGYGYTF.

V is TRBV24-1 and J is TRBJ2-7; 9 bases agree with TRBD2. Germline assignment: CDR1 KGHDR and CDR2 SFDVKD. The V gene end was trimmed by 10 bases and the J gene end by 0 bases; junction bases not matched to a gene: 3. The CDR3 is 13 residues long. The CDR3 sequence is CATSSGTSYEQYF. CDR3 coding DNA: TGTGCCACTTCTAGCGGGACCTCCTACGAGCAGTACTTC.

This sequence joins TRBV4-3 and TRBJ2-5, with TRBD1 matching 8 bases. Germline V gene sequence: CDR1 LGHNA, CDR2 YSLEER. Trimming cost V 1 base and J 2 bases; bases outside gene matches: 0. The CDR3 spans 14 residues. CDR3 bases: TGCGCCAGCAGCCAAGGGACAGGGCAAGAGACCCAGTACTTC. This gives the protein CASSQGTGQETQYF.

The DNA of the CDR3 is TGTGCCAGTAGACCCCCCGAACCTATCAACACCGGGGAGCTGTTTTTT. Its translation: CASRPPEPINTGELFF. The chain couples TRBV19 to TRBJ2-2, with unresolved D. The CDR3 totals 16 residues. CDR1 and CDR2 from the germline V gene are LNHDA and SQIVND (reference sequence). V was cut by 6 bases and J by 2 bases, with 16 bases left in between.

This chain links TRBV6-5 with TRBJ1-1; a possible D gene is TRBD1 (6 bases). V lost 6 bases and J 3 bases, leaving 11 bases between the germline ends. The CDR3 has 13 amino acids. Germline CDR1 reads MNHEY; CDR2 reads SVGAGI. The CDR3 DNA reads as TGTGCCAGCAGCCCACACAGGGACACTGAAGCTTTCTTT. Its protein is CASSPHRDTEAFF.

V gene TRBV27 combines with J gene TRBJ1-2; D uncertain. Trimming took off 6 bases at V and 8 bases at J, with 16 bases between the two ends. The germline V gene has CDR1 MNHEY and CDR2 SMNVEV (reference sequence). The CDR3 loop spans 13 amino acids. The CDR3: CASSQGGFEGYTF. For the CDR3, the DNA is TGTGCCAGCAGCCAAGGAGGGTTTGAAGGCTACACCTTC.

This clone has just a few counts. This chain connects TRBV24-1 to TRBJ2-3, with D uncertain. The CDR3 covers 14 residues. V dropped 11 bases and J dropped 2 bases, with 16 bases sitting between them. Germline V lookup: CDR1 KGHDR, CDR2 SFDVKD. Here the CDR3 reads CAIADRHPTDTQYF. In DNA, the CDR3 is TGTGCCATTGCCGACCGACACCCCACAGATACGCAGTATTTT.